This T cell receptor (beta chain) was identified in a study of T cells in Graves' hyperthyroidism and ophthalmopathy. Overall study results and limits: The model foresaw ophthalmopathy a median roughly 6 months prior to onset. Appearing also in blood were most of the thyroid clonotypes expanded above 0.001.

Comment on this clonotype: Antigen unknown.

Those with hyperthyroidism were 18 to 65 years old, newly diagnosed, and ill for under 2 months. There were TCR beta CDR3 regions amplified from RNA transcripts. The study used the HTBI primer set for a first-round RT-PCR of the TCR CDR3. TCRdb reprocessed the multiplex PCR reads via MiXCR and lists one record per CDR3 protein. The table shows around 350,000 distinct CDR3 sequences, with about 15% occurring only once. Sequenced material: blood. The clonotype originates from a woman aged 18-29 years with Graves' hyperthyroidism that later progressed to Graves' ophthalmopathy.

In DNA form, the CDR3 reads TGTGCCAGCAGTGGCCCACGGGTAGCCAAAAACATTCAGTACTTC. This translates into CASSGPRVAKNIQYF. V and J are TRBV6-2 or TRBV6-3 and TRBJ2-4; D call uncertain. V was shortened by 5 bases and J by 0 bases, with 11 bases between the two germline ends. CDR3 size: 15 residues. Germline lookup yields CDR1 MNHEY and CDR2 SVGEGT.